This is a list of T cell receptor beta chains from one sample in a study of lymphopenia after photon versus proton radiotherapy. Sequencing was performed with immunoSEQ multiplex PCR; in TCRdb, only in-frame clones are kept and a portion is missing. Of 70,000 or so clones listed, around 92% are singletons. Sample: peripheral blood, taken from a patient treated with photon-based radiotherapy. The receptors originated from a woman in her 40s with cholangiocarcinoma. The CDR3 runs from the conserved cysteine through the conserved F or W. Each record gives: D gene, V gene, J gene, CDR3 protein, CDR3 DNA. D genes are given only for firm matches.

TRBD1	TRBV29-1	TRBJ1-5	CSVETGRGQPQHF	TGCAGCGTTGAGACAGGGAGGGGTCAGCCCCAGCATTTT
TRBD1	TRBV6-6	TRBJ2-7	CASSSSTTGSYEQYF	TGTGCCAGCAGTTCGTCCACGACAGGGAGCTACGAGCAGTACTTC
NA	TRBV6-5	TRBJ1-1	CASIRPGPRGTEAFF	TGTGCCAGCATTCGCCCCGGGCCCAGGGGCACTGAAGCTTTCTTT
NA	TRBV5-1	TRBJ2-7	CASSFGGGNSYEQYF	TGCGCCAGCAGCTTCGGTGGGGGAAACTCCTACGAGCAGTACTTC
NA	TRBV7-9	TRBJ2-4	CASSLDVNIQYF	TGTGCCAGCAGCTTAGATGTAAACATTCAGTACTTC
TRBD2	TRBV5-1	TRBJ2-1	CASKALAGANEQFF	TGCGCCAGCAAAGCGCTAGCGGGAGCCAATGAGCAGTTCTTC
NA	TRBV4-3	TRBJ2-3	CASSQDAGDTQYF	TGCGCCAGCAGCCAAGATGCGGGGGATACGCAGTATTTT
TRBD1	TRBV19	TRBJ1-5	CASSISGGRDQPQHF	TGTGCCAGTAGTATATCAGGGGGTCGTGATCAGCCCCAGCATTTT
NA	TRBV5-1	TRBJ2-5	CASTTGAAQETQYF	TGCGCCAGCACCACAGGAGCCGCGCAAGAGACCCAGTACTTC
TRBD1	TRBV7-8	TRBJ1-2	CASSYGQGDGYTF	TGTGCCAGCAGCTACGGACAGGGGGATGGCTACACCTTC
NA	TRBV29-1	TRBJ2-1	CSVENNEQFF	TGCAGCGTTGAAAACAATGAGCAGTTCTTC
NA	TRBV29-1	TRBJ1-5	CSVASGLNQPQHF	TGCAGCGTTGCCTCCGGGCTCAATCAGCCCCAGCATTTT